This T cell receptor beta chain was sequenced in a study of post-analysis software for immune sequencing data. The study, taken as a whole, reports: Diversity measured as normalized Chao1 was significantly lower in multiple sclerosis patients than in controls. Patients used about five TRBV segments, including TRBV5-6, TRBV5-1 and TRBV20-1, more often than controls.

This clonotype was seen repeatedly, ten times or more. The antigen remains undetermined. The germline gives CDR1 KGHDR, CDR2 SFDVKD. V was trimmed by 3 bases and J by 3 bases, leaving 7 bases between them. The CDR3 is made up of 13 amino acids. cDNA libraries of TCR beta carried unique molecular identifiers. TCRdb used MiXCR to reprocess the PCR reads, holding one entry per CDR3 protein. The data show hundreds of thousands of distinct CDR3 sequences, 36% seen once. The sample was blood. This TCR was sampled from a girl aged 10 to 17 with multiple sclerosis. The chain couples TRBV24-1 to TRBJ1-2, with D unclear. CDR3 sequence reads: CATSDGTDYGYTF. The CDR3 DNA sequence: TGTGCCACCAGTGATGGTACAGACTATGGCTACACCTTC.